This T cell receptor (beta chain) was documented in a study of vaccination and CD4 T cells after COVID-19. The CDR3 totals 13 residues. The V end was cut by 4 bases, the J end by 0 bases, with 8 bases between. In germline, CDR1 is GTSNPN, CDR2 SVGIG (reference sequence). The Oncomine TCR Beta short-read assay was applied to DNA of cultured CD4+ T cells. TCRdb re-called the PCR reads through MiXCR, storing one row per CDR3 protein. The repertoire includes about 12,000 distinct CDR3 sequences, approximately 50% of them detected once, and roughly 19% sits in the top ten. Notes on this clonotype: The target antigen is unknown.

Sample treatment: roughly 10-day PBMC culture with coronavirus spike peptide pools or control peptides (ViraFEST assay). Sequencing was carried out using CD4+ T cells from blood, cultured in vitro. This TCR derives from a human donor who had recovered from COVID-19. The chain couples TRBV30 to TRBJ2-3; D possibly corresponds to TRBD2 (5 bases). The CDR3 sequence: CAWTSSSTDTQYF. The CDR3 nucleotides are TGTGCCTGGACTAGCTCTAGCACAGATACGCAGTATTTT.